These T cell receptor beta chains were read from a single sample in a study of cytomegalovirus exposure and HLA in healthy donors. Generated by immunoSEQ multiplex PCR, the TCRdb table keeps only in-frame clones and is missing some. The sample carries fewer than 45,000 clones, about 78% recorded once. The sequenced sample consisted of PBMCs. These TCRs come from a woman under 40 in good health and CMV-seronegative. Each CDR3 is given with its conserved first and last residue. The order of the fields is D gene, J gene, V gene, clone size, CDR3 length, CDR3 protein, CDR3 DNA. A D gene is named only where the DNA matches it firmly. Where a row states a size, it is once, few, many or the class of an expanded clone; other rows omit it.

d_call: -; j_call: TRBJ2-7; v_call: TRBV6-1; clone_size: few; cdr3_length: 14; cdr3_aa: CASSVLDRSYEQYF; cdr3_nt: TGTGCCAGCAGTGTATTGGACAGATCCTACGAGCAGTACTTC
d_call: TRBD1; j_call: TRBJ2-1; v_call: TRBV28; clone_size: few; cdr3_length: 15; cdr3_aa: CASSLRAGGYNEQFF; cdr3_nt: TGTGCCAGCAGTTTAAGGGCAGGGGGCTACAATGAGCAGTTCTTC
d_call: TRBD1; j_call: TRBJ1-5; v_call: TRBV28; clone_size: -; cdr3_length: 14; cdr3_aa: CASSPGQSNQPQHF; cdr3_nt: TGTGCCAGCAGCCCGGGACAGAGCAATCAGCCCCAGCATTTT
d_call: -; j_call: TRBJ1-2; v_call: TRBV28; clone_size: -; cdr3_length: 16; cdr3_aa: CASSSRWGGRWYGYTF; cdr3_nt: TGTGCCAGCAGTTCCCGATGGGGGGGGCGATGGTATGGCTACACCTTC
d_call: TRBD2; j_call: TRBJ2-1; v_call: TRBV18; clone_size: -; cdr3_length: 16; cdr3_aa: CASSPKLAGGHNEQFF; cdr3_nt: TGTGCCAGCTCTCCAAAACTAGCGGGGGGACACAATGAGCAGTTCTTC
d_call: TRBD2; j_call: TRBJ2-1; v_call: TRBV9; clone_size: -; cdr3_length: 16; cdr3_aa: CASSGTTSGNINEQFF; cdr3_nt: TGTGCCAGCAGCGGTACGACTAGCGGGAACATCAATGAGCAGTTCTTC
d_call: -; j_call: TRBJ2-2; v_call: TRBV21-1; clone_size: -; cdr3_length: 17; cdr3_aa: CASSLSRIAGDTGELFF; cdr3_nt: TGTGCCAGCAGCCTGAGCCGAATAGCGGGAGACACCGGGGAGCTGTTTTTT
d_call: -; j_call: TRBJ1-1; v_call: TRBV6-5; clone_size: -; cdr3_length: 14; cdr3_aa: CASSYSPEDTEAFF; cdr3_nt: TGTGCCAGCAGTTACTCGCCGGAGGATACTGAAGCTTTCTTT
d_call: TRBD1; j_call: TRBJ2-7; v_call: TRBV5-1; clone_size: -; cdr3_length: 14; cdr3_aa: CASHRDRGQNEQYF; cdr3_nt: TGCGCCAGCCACCGGGACAGGGGGCAGAACGAGCAGTACTTC
d_call: TRBD2; j_call: TRBJ2-7; v_call: TRBV4-2; clone_size: -; cdr3_length: 16; cdr3_aa: CASSQEAGGLSYEQYF; cdr3_nt: TGTGCCAGCAGCCAGGAAGCGGGAGGGCTCTCCTACGAGCAGTACTTC
d_call: TRBD1; j_call: TRBJ1-6; v_call: TRBV30; clone_size: -; cdr3_length: 18; cdr3_aa: CAWNQPSGTGGTNSPLHF; cdr3_nt: TGTGCCTGGAACCAACCCAGCGGGACAGGGGGCACGAATTCACCCCTCCACTTT
d_call: TRBD2; j_call: TRBJ2-2; v_call: TRBV7-4; clone_size: few; cdr3_length: 16; cdr3_aa: CASSNKAGAYTGELFF; cdr3_nt: TGTGCCAGCAGCAACAAAGCGGGAGCGTACACCGGGGAGCTGTTTTTT
d_call: -; j_call: TRBJ2-2; v_call: TRBV29-1; clone_size: once; cdr3_length: 16; cdr3_aa: CSAERGFGGNTGELFF; cdr3_nt: TGCAGCGCCGAAAGAGGCTTCGGGGGGAACACCGGGGAGCTGTTTTTT
d_call: TRBD2; j_call: TRBJ2-6; v_call: TRBV4-1; clone_size: -; cdr3_length: 18; cdr3_aa: CASSQEYRGEAGANVLTF; cdr3_nt: TGCGCCAGCAGCCAAGAGTATCGGGGGGAGGCTGGGGCCAACGTCCTGACTTTC
d_call: -; j_call: TRBJ2-7; v_call: TRBV30; clone_size: -; cdr3_length: 12; cdr3_aa: CALETGGYEQYF; cdr3_nt: TGTGCCTTGGAGACAGGTGGCTACGAGCAGTACTTC
d_call: TRBD1; j_call: TRBJ1-1; v_call: TRBV5-1; clone_size: few; cdr3_length: 16; cdr3_aa: CASSLLTGSMNTEAFF; cdr3_nt: TGCGCCAGCAGCTTGTTGACAGGGTCCATGAACACTGAAGCTTTCTTT
d_call: -; j_call: TRBJ2-5; v_call: TRBV4-1; clone_size: -; cdr3_length: 13; cdr3_aa: CASSQAGVETQYF; cdr3_nt: TGCGCCAGCAGCCAAGCGGGGGTAGAGACCCAGTACTTC
d_call: -; j_call: TRBJ1-5; v_call: TRBV28; clone_size: few; cdr3_length: 14; cdr3_aa: CASSYSLSNQPQHF; cdr3_nt: TGTGCCAGCAGTTACAGCCTTAGCAATCAGCCCCAGCATTTT
d_call: -; j_call: TRBJ1-5; v_call: TRBV19; clone_size: few; cdr3_length: 18; cdr3_aa: CASTKNHGGADSNQPQHF; cdr3_nt: TGTGCCAGTACCAAAAATCACGGAGGGGCTGATAGCAATCAGCCCCAGCATTTT
d_call: TRBD2; j_call: TRBJ2-7; v_call: TRBV7-9; clone_size: -; cdr3_length: 13; cdr3_aa: CASSPAGEREQYF; cdr3_nt: TGTGCCAGCAGCCCAGCGGGAGAACGGGAGCAGTACTTC
d_call: -; j_call: TRBJ1-4; v_call: TRBV4-1; clone_size: -; cdr3_length: 18; cdr3_aa: CASSQDWARTATNEKLFF; cdr3_nt: TGCGCCAGCAGCCAAGATTGGGCGAGAACAGCAACTAATGAAAAACTGTTTTTT
d_call: TRBD1; j_call: TRBJ2-7; v_call: TRBV6-5; clone_size: -; cdr3_length: 12; cdr3_aa: CASSRTGAEQYF; cdr3_nt: TGTGCCAGCAGTCGGACAGGGGCCGAGCAGTACTTC
d_call: TRBD2; j_call: TRBJ2-2; v_call: TRBV30; clone_size: -; cdr3_length: 16; cdr3_aa: CAWGGRGAKSTGELFF; cdr3_nt: TGTGCCTGGGGAGGGCGGGGGGCGAAGAGCACCGGGGAGCTGTTTTTT
d_call: TRBD2; j_call: TRBJ2-7; v_call: TRBV5-4; clone_size: -; cdr3_length: 16; cdr3_aa: CASSKRGTSGLGEQYF; cdr3_nt: TGTGCCAGCAGCAAAAGGGGGACTAGCGGCCTTGGGGAGCAGTACTTC
d_call: -; j_call: TRBJ1-1; v_call: TRBV15; clone_size: -; cdr3_length: 14; cdr3_aa: CATSRGTVNTEAFF; cdr3_nt: TGTGCCACCAGCAGAGGGACAGTGAACACTGAAGCTTTCTTT
d_call: -; j_call: TRBJ2-1; v_call: TRBV5-4; clone_size: -; cdr3_length: 16; cdr3_aa: CASRRGVIGKMHEQFF; cdr3_nt: TGTGCCAGCAGACGCGGCGTCATCGGGAAGATGCATGAGCAGTTCTTC
d_call: TRBD1; j_call: TRBJ2-3; v_call: TRBV5-1; clone_size: -; cdr3_length: 14; cdr3_aa: CASSPGQELDTQYF; cdr3_nt: TGCGCCAGCAGCCCGGGACAGGAGCTAGATACGCAGTATTTT
d_call: TRBD1; j_call: TRBJ2-3; v_call: TRBV6-1; clone_size: -; cdr3_length: 15; cdr3_aa: CASRLTGVSTDTQYF; cdr3_nt: TGTGCCAGCAGGTTGACAGGGGTTTCCACAGATACGCAGTATTTT
d_call: -; j_call: TRBJ1-1; v_call: TRBV30; clone_size: -; cdr3_length: 14; cdr3_aa: CACHRDIPNTEAFF; cdr3_nt: TGTGCCTGCCATAGGGACATCCCGAACACTGAAGCTTTCTTT
d_call: -; j_call: TRBJ2-7; v_call: TRBV6-5; clone_size: -; cdr3_length: 13; cdr3_aa: CASRTSYPYEQYF; cdr3_nt: TGTGCCAGCCGTACTAGTTACCCCTACGAGCAGTACTTC
d_call: -; j_call: TRBJ1-1; v_call: TRBV7-6; clone_size: -; cdr3_length: 15; cdr3_aa: CASSRKTDSNTEAFF; cdr3_nt: TGTGCCAGCAGCCGAAAGACAGATTCGAACACTGAAGCTTTCTTT
d_call: -; j_call: TRBJ1-1; v_call: TRBV6-4; clone_size: few; cdr3_length: 15; cdr3_aa: CASSETGVMNTEAFF; cdr3_nt: TGTGCCAGCAGTGAGACAGGCGTGATGAACACTGAAGCTTTCTTT
d_call: -; j_call: TRBJ2-7; v_call: TRBV5-1; clone_size: -; cdr3_length: 15; cdr3_aa: CASSPRDERGGEQYF; cdr3_nt: TGCGCCAGCAGCCCGAGGGACGAAAGGGGGGGCGAGCAGTACTTC
d_call: -; j_call: TRBJ2-7; v_call: TRBV30; clone_size: -; cdr3_length: 13; cdr3_aa: CAWSSPYTYEQYF; cdr3_nt: TGTGCCTGGAGTTCCCCTTACACCTACGAGCAGTACTTC
d_call: -; j_call: TRBJ1-1; v_call: TRBV7-9; clone_size: -; cdr3_length: 12; cdr3_aa: CSSSLQDSEAFF; cdr3_nt: TGTTCCAGCAGCTTACAGGACAGTGAAGCTTTCTTT
d_call: -; j_call: TRBJ2-5; v_call: TRBV6-5; clone_size: -; cdr3_length: 14; cdr3_aa: CASSLGGNQETQYF; cdr3_nt: TGTGCCAGCAGTTTAGGGGGAAACCAAGAGACCCAGTACTTC
d_call: -; j_call: TRBJ1-2; v_call: TRBV28; clone_size: -; cdr3_length: 14; cdr3_aa: CASSLASGIYGYTF; cdr3_nt: TGTGCCAGCAGTTTAGCATCAGGGATCTATGGCTACACCTTC
d_call: -; j_call: TRBJ1-2; v_call: TRBV2; clone_size: -; cdr3_length: 14; cdr3_aa: CASIPDNGFYGYTF; cdr3_nt: TGTGCCAGCATCCCCGACAATGGATTCTATGGCTACACCTTC
d_call: TRBD1; j_call: TRBJ1-1; v_call: TRBV7-6; clone_size: -; cdr3_length: 15; cdr3_aa: CASSLGQGMNTEAFF; cdr3_nt: TGTGCCAGCAGCTTAGGACAGGGGATGAACACTGAAGCTTTCTTT
d_call: TRBD1; j_call: TRBJ2-5; v_call: TRBV4-1; clone_size: -; cdr3_length: 14; cdr3_aa: CASSQDRGQETQYF; cdr3_nt: TGCGCCAGCAGCCAAGACAGGGGGCAAGAGACCCAGTACTTC
d_call: TRBD2; j_call: TRBJ2-7; v_call: TRBV27; clone_size: -; cdr3_length: 15; cdr3_aa: CASRRTSGASYEQYF; cdr3_nt: TGTGCCAGCAGGAGGACTAGCGGGGCATCCTACGAGCAGTACTTC
d_call: -; j_call: TRBJ2-2; v_call: TRBV29-1; clone_size: few; cdr3_length: 13; cdr3_aa: CSVYDWNTGELFF; cdr3_nt: TGCAGCGTCTACGACTGGAACACCGGGGAGCTGTTTTTT
d_call: TRBD1; j_call: TRBJ1-5; v_call: TRBV27; clone_size: few; cdr3_length: 14; cdr3_aa: CASSQQGLRRPQHF; cdr3_nt: TGTGCCAGCAGTCAACAGGGGCTGCGGAGGCCCCAGCATTTT